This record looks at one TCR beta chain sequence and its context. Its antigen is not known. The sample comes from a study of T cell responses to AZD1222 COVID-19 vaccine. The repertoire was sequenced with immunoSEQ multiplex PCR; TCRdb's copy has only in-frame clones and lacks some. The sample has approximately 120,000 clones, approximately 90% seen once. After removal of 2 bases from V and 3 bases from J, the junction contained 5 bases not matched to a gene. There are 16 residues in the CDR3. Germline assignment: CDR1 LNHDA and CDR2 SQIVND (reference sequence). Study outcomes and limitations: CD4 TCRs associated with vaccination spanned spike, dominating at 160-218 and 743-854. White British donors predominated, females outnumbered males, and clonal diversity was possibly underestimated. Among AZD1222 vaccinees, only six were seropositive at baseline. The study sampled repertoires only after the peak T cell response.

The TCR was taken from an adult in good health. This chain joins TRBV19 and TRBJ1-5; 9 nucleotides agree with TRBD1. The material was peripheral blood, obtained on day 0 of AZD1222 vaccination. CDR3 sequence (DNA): TGTGCCAGTAGTATAAGGACAGGGGCCATCAATCAGCCCCAGCATTTT. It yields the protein CASSIRTGAINQPQHF.